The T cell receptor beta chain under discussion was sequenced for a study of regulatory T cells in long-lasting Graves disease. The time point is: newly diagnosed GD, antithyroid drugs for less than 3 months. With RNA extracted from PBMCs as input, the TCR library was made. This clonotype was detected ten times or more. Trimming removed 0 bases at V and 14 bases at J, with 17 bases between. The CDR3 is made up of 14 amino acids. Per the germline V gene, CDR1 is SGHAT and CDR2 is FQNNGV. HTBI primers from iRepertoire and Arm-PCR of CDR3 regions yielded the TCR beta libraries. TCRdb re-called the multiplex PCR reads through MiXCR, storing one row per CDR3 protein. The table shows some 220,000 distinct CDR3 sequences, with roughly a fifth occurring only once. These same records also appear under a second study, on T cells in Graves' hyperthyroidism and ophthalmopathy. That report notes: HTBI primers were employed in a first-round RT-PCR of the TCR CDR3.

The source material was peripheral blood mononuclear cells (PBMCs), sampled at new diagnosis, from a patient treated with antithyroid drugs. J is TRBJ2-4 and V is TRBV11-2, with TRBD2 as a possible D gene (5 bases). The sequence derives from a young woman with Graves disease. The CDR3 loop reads CASSLDSGPTAEYF. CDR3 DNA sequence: TGTGCCAGCAGCTTAGATTCCGGACCCACAGCGGAGTACTTC.